These T cell receptor beta chains were read from a single sample in a study of blood T cells in healthy people across ages. One entry per CDR3 protein, called by TCRdb with MiXCR from the 5' RACE reads. The table records about 500,000 distinct CDR3 sequences, more than 20% of them present only once. The data were also submitted as part of a second study, on T cells of mothers and their children.

Sequenced input: blood. The receptors were gathered from a boy aged 10-17 years in good health. CDR3s include the opening cysteine and the closing phenylalanine or tryptophan. The D gene is left open where the match is weak. Expanded clones are given a class, and other clones once, few, many or no size at all.

size: .; D: TRBD2; J: TRBJ2-3; V: TRBV7-9; CDR3: CASSLLLAGGTDTQYF; DNA: TGTGCCAGCAGCTTACTGCTAGCGGGAGGCACAGATACGCAGTATTTT
size: few; D: TRBD2; J: TRBJ2-7; V: TRBV7-9; CDR3: CASSLGLAGNSYEQYF; DNA: TGTGCCAGCAGCTTAGGGCTAGCGGGGAACTCCTACGAGCAGTACTTC
size: few; D: .; J: TRBJ2-2; V: TRBV28; CDR3: CASSLPTGEPFF; DNA: TGTGCCAGCAGTTTACCTACCGGGGAGCCATTTTTT
size: .; D: TRBD2; J: TRBJ2-3; V: TRBV7-7; CDR3: CASSSTGVSGSPADTQYF; DNA: TGTGCTAGCAGCTCCACCGGGGTCAGCGGGAGTCCCGCAGATACGCAGTATTTT
size: many; D: .; J: TRBJ1-6; V: TRBV6-2/TRBV6-3; CDR3: CASSPDSEGSPLHF; DNA: TGTGCCAGCAGTCCGGACAGCGAAGGTTCACCCCTCCACTTT
size: .; D: TRBD2; J: TRBJ2-3; V: TRBV4-1; CDR3: CASSQGLAGGWRTDTQYF; DNA: TGCGCCAGCAGCCAAGGACTAGCGGGAGGCTGGAGGACAGATACGCAGTATTTT
size: .; D: .; J: TRBJ1-1; V: TRBV9; CDR3: CASSVDPRNTEAFF; DNA: TGTGCCAGCAGCGTAGATCCTCGGAACACTGAAGCTTTCTTT
size: few; D: TRBD1; J: TRBJ2-3; V: TRBV13; CDR3: CASSSQRDRGIADTQYF; DNA: TGTGCCAGCAGCTCCCAGAGGGACAGGGGGATCGCAGATACGCAGTATTTT
size: .; D: TRBD2; J: TRBJ2-5; V: TRBV3-1; CDR3: CASSQEGRAGPQRETQYF; DNA: TGTGCCAGCAGCCAAGAGGGGAGAGCGGGACCCCAAAGGGAGACCCAGTACTTC
size: .; D: .; J: TRBJ2-7; V: TRBV20-1; CDR3: CSARYTGNPSYEQYF; DNA: TGCAGTGCTCGATATACAGGGAACCCGTCCTACGAGCAGTACTTC
size: few; D: TRBD1; J: TRBJ2-3; V: TRBV20-1; CDR3: CSARPDRPPADTQYF; DNA: TGCAGTGCTAGACCGGACAGGCCCCCGGCAGATACGCAGTATTTT
size: .; D: .; J: TRBJ2-5; V: TRBV4-3; CDR3: CASSPTSLGETQYF; DNA: TGCGCCAGCAGCCCAACTAGCTTGGGGGAGACCCAGTACTTC
size: .; D: TRBD1; J: TRBJ2-1; V: TRBV24-1; CDR3: CATSDPGTGNNEQFF; DNA: TGTGCCACCAGTGATCCCGGGACAGGGAACAATGAGCAGTTCTTC
size: .; D: TRBD1; J: TRBJ2-7; V: TRBV7-2; CDR3: CASSFDRGRVEQYF; DNA: TGTGCCAGCAGCTTCGACAGGGGGCGAGTCGAGCAGTACTTC
size: few; D: .; J: TRBJ2-5; V: TRBV6-2/TRBV6-3; CDR3: CASSYSEQETQYF; DNA: TGTGCCAGCAGTTACTCGGAGCAAGAGACCCAGTACTTC
size: .; D: TRBD2; J: TRBJ2-1; V: TRBV5-1; CDR3: CACSHLSGMSYNEQFF; DNA: TGCGCCTGCAGCCACCTTAGCGGGATGTCCTACAATGAGCAGTTCTTC
size: many; D: TRBD2; J: TRBJ2-7; V: TRBV20-1; CDR3: CSVAGGTYYEQYF; DNA: TGCAGTGTCGCGGGGGGGACCTACTACGAGCAGTACTTC